Presented here are 4 T cell receptor beta chains from one specimen sequenced in a study of blood T cell repertoires in COVID-19. Assay: immunoSEQ multiplex PCR; the TCRdb copy retains only in-frame clones and omits some. In the table there are tens of thousands of clones, around 85% of which are singletons. Sequencing was done on a sample of peripheral blood. The receptors stem from a human donor in a cohort sampled during active COVID-19.

V is TRBV7-2 and J is TRBJ2-7, with D unclear. Germline V gene data show CDR1 as SGHTA and CDR2 as FQGNSA. CDR3 size: 15 residues. The V gene lost 1 base and the J gene lost 1 base, with 11 bases spanning the gap. The CDR3 DNA sequence: TGTGCCAGCAGCTTAGGGGCAGGTGCATCCTACGAGCAGTACTTC. Amino acids: CASSLGAGASYEQYF.

The rearrangement links TRBV10-3 to TRBJ1-1, with D possibly being TRBD1 (5 bases). V shed 5 bases and J shed 5 bases, with 9 bases lying between them. Germline-derived CDR1 and CDR2 are ENHRY and SYGVKD. CDR3 length: 12 residues. The CDR3 loop is CAISTGGTEAFF. The CDR3 nucleotides are TGTGCCATCAGTACGGGGGGAACTGAAGCTTTCTTT.

The CDR3 nucleotides read TGTGCCAGCAGCCTCCTTAGCGGGAGGGACCCCGGGGAGCTGTTTTTT. Translation gives CASSLLSGRDPGELFF. The V and J genes are TRBV11-1 and TRBJ2-2; 11 bases match TRBD2. This CDR3 is built from 16 residues. CDR1 SGHAT and CDR2 FQDESV come from the germline V gene (reference sequence). J lost 6 bases, V lost 5 bases, and 8 bases had no gene match.

This chain connects TRBV7-9 to TRBJ1-2; 7 positions agree with TRBD1. Per germline, CDR1 SEHNR and CDR2 FQNEAQ (reference sequence). The CDR3 covers 14 residues. The V and J ends lost 1 base and 4 bases, in that order; junction bases with no gene match: 3. As DNA, the CDR3 is TGTGCCAGCAGCTTAGAGACAGGGTCCTATGGCTACACCTTC. Translated: CASSLETGSYGYTF.